This TCR beta chain was observed in a study of cytomegalovirus exposure and HLA in healthy donors (dated by TCRdb to between 2016 and 2019). About the full investigation: In an earlier analysis of fewer than 750 of the donors, under 300 Gb of sequence data and 90 million to 120 million unique TCR beta sequences from 150 million to 200 million T cells were reported. Rather than using new phenotypic data, the later analysis identified candidate immune exposures from TCR beta sequences and from how often those sequences occurred across donors. Every discovery cohort repertoire had been produced on one sequencing platform. The study was designed to test whether signatures of past pathogen exposure could be identified by cataloging public T cell receptors. Across approximately 400 genotyped donors of the cohort, an average of about 240,000 unique TCR beta nucleotide sequences per donor were sequenced, and roughly a sixth of those sequences were non-productive. Class I and class II HLA loci were covered by the typing at four-digit resolution. A later analysis re-examined previously published TCR beta repertoires from about 700 donors and added high-resolution HLA genotyping to investigate patterns of TCR occurrence. In a later genetic analysis, genome-wide SNP genotypes for 398 of the 666 donors were used, and that subset was treated as a discovery cohort. The study used immunosequencing to profile the T cell repertoires of 666 subjects and linked those repertoires to cytomegalovirus serostatus. Typing coverage differed by locus: A, B, C, DRB1 and DQB1 were typed in about 620-640 donors, DQA1 in roughly 500, DPA1 in 606, and DPB1 in 450 to 480. An early release covering 500 to 750 HLA-typed donors comprised approximately 290 gigabases of sequencing data and around 80 million unique TCR sequences. Of the 398 genotyped donors, 81% were placed in the genetic ancestry cluster associated with self-reported Caucasian donors. Donor age, sex, ethnicity and CMV serostatus were compiled alongside the repertoire data. In addition to the first cohort of 650 to 800 subjects, a separate validation cohort of approximately 130 different subjects was used. High-throughput TCR immunosequencing, statistical association of individual TCRs with disease status, and machine learning were combined to predict cytomegalovirus infection status. Four or five DR-DQ haplotypes were handled as single units for association and clustering because linkage in the cohort was strong. In an earlier analysis of 500 to 650 of the donors, high-throughput TCR beta sequencing was used to judge whether each TCR beta V gene segment behaved as functional or pseudogenic. Paper-wide results and their limitations: In vitro tests confirmed that a few of the cytomegalovirus-associated TCR beta chains recognize cytomegalovirus antigens. A later analysis reported that several top co-occurrence clusters appeared linked to parvovirus B19, influenza, CMV and Epstein-Barr virus. According to a later analysis, most CMV-associated TCR beta chains appeared to be HLA-restricted, and the HLA associations seemed to be driven largely by CMV exposure. A later genetic analysis associated a missense DCLRE1C variant with V-gene and J-gene trimming of TCR beta chains, and an independent cohort replicated the association. About 17 rarely observed V segments, including chromosome 9 orphons, were excluded from the earlier analysis of approximately 600 of the donors because counts were too low. Presence/absence analyses assumed roughly uniform sequencing depth across donors, an assumption that may not hold. Compared with the 666-donor mean, donors in an Asian-associated ancestry cluster had fewer N-insertions in productive TCRs, according to a later genetic analysis. Cytomegalovirus status was reported to be diagnosed by the classifier with high specificity and sensitivity in both the original and validation cohorts. Linkage disequilibrium might explain the correlated functional status among segregating V segments, but an unknown experimental factor could not be ruled out. A later analysis associated about 17,000 TCR beta sequences with specific HLA alleles at a false discovery rate of 0.05. Across donors, most TCR sequences were observed very rarely, whereas some public TCRs were present in many individuals. A total of fewer than 200 TCR beta chains were listed by the study as associated with cytomegalovirus. The authors suggested that the approach could potentially be generalized to other disease states and immunological phenotypes. When HLA alleles, especially DR and DQ, strongly co-occurred, TCR associations were difficult to assign to individual alleles. An earlier analysis of roughly 570 of the donors showed that most TCR beta V segments appeared in productive rearrangements either about 87% or about 30% of the time, which broadly matched IMGT annotations. A further reported finding was that TCR beta sequences accurately predicted the HLA-A and HLA-B alleles for most subjects in the first cohort. Because some donors lacked HLA typing at each locus, the association tests relied only on the typed subset. Compared with equally common non-associated chains, HLA-associated TCR beta chains in a later analysis were more clonally expanded and had lower generation probabilities. Some IMGT-functional V segments, including TRBV6-2 and TRBV6-3, could not be distinguished by the 87-base-pair reads and were therefore excluded. In a later analysis, the rate of TCR association differed among HLA loci, with DRB1 alleles having the most associated TCRs and HLA-C alleles having the fewest. Only TCR beta chains were sequenced in this cohort, and the absence of alpha or paired-chain data limited detectable features. A group of highly shared sequence variants was considered likely to be a technical artifact of the sequencing pipeline. The only immune exposure information available for the cohort was CMV serostatus.

The library was prepared using the immunoSEQ multiplex PCR assay. For the multiplex PCR, a mixture combining 60 forward primers for TCR Vbeta segments and 13 reverse primers for TCR Jbeta segments was used. A multiplex PCR assay on genomic DNA amplified the CDR3 region of rearranged TCR beta genes. Amplified TCR beta libraries were sequenced as 87-base-pair reads on the Illumina HiSeq System. The authors' pipeline ran thus. Across the 640 or so repertoires, a later analysis counted approximately 75 million unique TCR beta chains, roughly 11 million of which were shared by at least two donors. Raw reads were error-corrected and collapsed into unique sequences by a nearest-neighbor algorithm in which closely related sequences were merged to remove PCR and sequencing errors. V, D and J gene segments were assigned by aligning CDR3 sequences to IMGT reference sequences. For a sequence to be retained, at least a six-nucleotide match to both a V gene segment and a J gene segment was required. Rearrangements were classified as productive when the CDR3 lacked stop codons and remained in frame with V and J, and all other rearrangements were classified as non-productive. Following IMGT convention, CDR3 was defined as the stretch from the second conserved V-encoded cysteine up to the conserved J-encoded phenylalanine. Sequences without an unambiguous match to a single V gene segment were excluded from the earlier analysis of several hundred of the donors. An earlier analysis of a few hundred of the donors classified V segments as functional when productive rearrangements were above 56.7% and as segregating when the standard deviation between donors was above 5%. To diagnose cytomegalovirus status from the catalog of TCR beta chain sequences, a statistical classification framework was built. In a later analysis, TCR nucleotide sequences were compared against IMGT/GENE-DB human TR gene sequences so that V and J genes could be assigned. The TCRdist pipeline was used in a later analysis to assign CDR3 sequences and most-parsimonious VDJ recombination scenarios. In a later analysis, each TCR beta chain was defined by its CDR3 amino acid sequence together with its V-gene family, and reads lacking a unique V-gene family were excluded. A later analysis removed 592 highly shared, low-generation-probability nucleotide sequences to deal with suspected cross-contamination and a sequencing artifact. In a later analysis, a clonal expansion index for each public chain was calculated from normalized within-repertoire ranks of inferred template counts. In a later analysis, generation probabilities were computed using a VDJ recombination model fitted to out-of-frame rearrangements, and the results were checked against IGoR. In a later analysis, TCR-TCR, TCR-HLA and TCR-CMV co-occurrence was scored with hypergeometric tests, and a repertoire-size bias correction was applied to TCR pairs. False discovery rates were estimated in a later analysis by permuting HLA or CMV assignments 20 times. In a later analysis, co-occurring TCRs were grouped using DBSCAN, and TCRdist sequence similarity was added for clustering within HLA-allele-positive subsets. Repertoires with fewer than 30,000 or more than 120,000 public chains, plus five repertoires with anomalous nucleotide sharing, were excluded from co-occurrence clustering. TCRdb carries this immuneACCESS record with in-frame sequences only. Its versions omit some clonotypes, under half of them owing to an unresolved V gene in the studies checked, with the rest unexplained. The V and J calls and clone size were taken over from that table, and D and trimming were inferred from the DNA. This sample gives 100,000 or so clones in total; over 12% of them show up just once. Of the sample, around 0.86% is held by the ten largest clones.

From cysteine to phenylalanine, the CDR3 is 17 amino acids long. The entry retains the CDR3 DNA only, 51 bases that are in frame from base 1. From a lookup of the germline V gene, CDR1 and CDR2 are SGHRS and YFSETQ. Compared with germline, V lacks 6 bases and J lacks 1 base; bases without a gene match: 8. In total, 666 healthy bone marrow donors made up the cohort. Cohort members were all nominally healthy when sampled, although unrecorded immune exposures were likely present. The donor tested CMV seronegative, placing the donor among the 350 or so seronegative members of the cohort. Every donor gave a peripheral blood sample, and the peripheral blood mononuclear cells from that sample were used for TCR beta sequencing. Genomic DNA extraction from the blood cell samples was performed with the Qiagen DNeasy Blood Extraction Kit. Of note for this clone: No cognate antigen has been identified for it. No base quality information exists; no much larger clone differs at one position.

Sequencing was done on a sample of PBMCs. The chain employs TRBV5-1 and TRBJ2-3; a stretch of 13 junction bases matches TRBD2. The origin of this receptor is a female donor in good health and CMV-seronegative. CDR3 loop: CASKLSGTSGGTDTQYF. Read as DNA, the sequence is TGCGCCAGCAAGTTATCCGGGACTAGCGGGGGCACAGATACGCAGTATTTT.